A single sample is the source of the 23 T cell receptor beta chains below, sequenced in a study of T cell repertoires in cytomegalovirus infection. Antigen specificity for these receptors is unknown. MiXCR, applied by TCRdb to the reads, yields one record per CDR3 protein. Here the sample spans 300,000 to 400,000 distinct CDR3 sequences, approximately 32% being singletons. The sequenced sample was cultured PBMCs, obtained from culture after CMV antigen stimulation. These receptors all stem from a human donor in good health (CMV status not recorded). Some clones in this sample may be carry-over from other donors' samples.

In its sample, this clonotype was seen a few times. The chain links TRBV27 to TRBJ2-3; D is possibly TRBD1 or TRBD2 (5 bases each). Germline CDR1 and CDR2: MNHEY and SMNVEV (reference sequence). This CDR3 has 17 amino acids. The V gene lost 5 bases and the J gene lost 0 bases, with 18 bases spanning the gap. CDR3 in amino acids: CASSPGPGRSSTDTQYF. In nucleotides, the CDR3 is TGTGCCAGCAGTCCCGGTCCGGGGCGATCTAGCACAGATACGCAGTATTTT.

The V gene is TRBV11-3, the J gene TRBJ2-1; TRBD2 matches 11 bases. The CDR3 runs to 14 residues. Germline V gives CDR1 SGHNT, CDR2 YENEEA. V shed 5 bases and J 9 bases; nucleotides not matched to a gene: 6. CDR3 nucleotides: TGTGCCAGCAGCCTGACTAGCGGGGTAGGTGAGCAGTTCTTC. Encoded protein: CASSLTSGVGEQFF. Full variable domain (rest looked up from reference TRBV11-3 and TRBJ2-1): EAGVVQSPRYKIIEKKQPVAFWCNPISGHNTLYWYLQNLGQGPELLIRYENEEAVDDSQLPKDRFSAERLKGVDSTLKIQPAELGDSAVYLCASSLTSGVGEQFFGPGTRLTVL.

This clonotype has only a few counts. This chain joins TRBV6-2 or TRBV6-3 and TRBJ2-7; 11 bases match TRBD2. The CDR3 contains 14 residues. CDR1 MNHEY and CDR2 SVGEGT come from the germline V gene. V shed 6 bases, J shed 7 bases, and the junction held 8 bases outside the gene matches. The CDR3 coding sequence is TGTGCCAGCAGCCAGACTAGCGGGGCAGTAGAGCAGTACTTC. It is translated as CASSQTSGAVEQYF.

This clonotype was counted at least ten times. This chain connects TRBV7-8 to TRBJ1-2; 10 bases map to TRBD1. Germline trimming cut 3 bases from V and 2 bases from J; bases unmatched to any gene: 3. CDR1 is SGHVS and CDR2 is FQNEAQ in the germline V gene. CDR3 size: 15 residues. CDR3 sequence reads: CASSFGTGENYGYTF. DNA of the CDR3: TGTGCCAGCAGCTTCGGGACAGGGGAGAACTATGGCTACACCTTC.

The CDR3 region has the DNA TGTGCCAGCAGTTCACAGGTTAGGAACACTGAAGCTTTCTTT. Protein sequence: CASSSQVRNTEAFF. This sequence joins TRBV12-3 or TRBV12-4 and TRBJ1-1; tentatively, D is TRBD1 (5 bases). The CDR3 sequence is 14 residues long. V lost 4 bases and J 1 base, leaving 10 bases between the germline ends.

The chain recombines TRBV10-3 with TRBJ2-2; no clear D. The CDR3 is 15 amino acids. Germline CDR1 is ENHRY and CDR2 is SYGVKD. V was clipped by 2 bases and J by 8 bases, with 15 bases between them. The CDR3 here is CAISEPPAGRGELFF. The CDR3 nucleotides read TGTGCCATCAGTGAGCCCCCTGCTGGCAGGGGGGAGCTGTTTTTT.

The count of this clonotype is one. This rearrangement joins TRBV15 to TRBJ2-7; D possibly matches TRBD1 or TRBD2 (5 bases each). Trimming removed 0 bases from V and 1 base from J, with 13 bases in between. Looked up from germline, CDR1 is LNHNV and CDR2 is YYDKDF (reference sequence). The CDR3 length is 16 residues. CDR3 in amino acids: CATSRDRDLFSYEQYF. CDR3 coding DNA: TGTGCCACCAGCAGAGATAGGGACCTCTTTTCCTACGAGCAGTACTTC.

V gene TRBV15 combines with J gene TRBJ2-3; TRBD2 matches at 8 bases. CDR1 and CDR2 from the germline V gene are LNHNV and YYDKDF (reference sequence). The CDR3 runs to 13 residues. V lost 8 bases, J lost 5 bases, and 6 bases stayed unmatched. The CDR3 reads CATGAGGGDTQYF. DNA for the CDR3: TGTGCCACCGGTGCGGGAGGTGGAGATACGCAGTATTTT.

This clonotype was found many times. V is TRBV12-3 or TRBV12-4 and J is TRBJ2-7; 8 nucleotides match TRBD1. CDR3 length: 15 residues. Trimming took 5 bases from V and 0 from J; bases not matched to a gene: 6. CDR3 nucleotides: TGTGCCAGCAGTCCGGACAGGGCTACCTCCTACGAGCAGTACTTC. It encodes CASSPDRATSYEQYF.

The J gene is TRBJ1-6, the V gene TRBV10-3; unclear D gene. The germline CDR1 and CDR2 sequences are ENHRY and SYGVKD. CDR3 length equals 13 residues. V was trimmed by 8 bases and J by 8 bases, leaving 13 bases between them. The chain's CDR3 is CAIGSMVDSPLHF. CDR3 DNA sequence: TGTGCCATCGGATCGATGGTGGATTCACCCCTCCACTTT.

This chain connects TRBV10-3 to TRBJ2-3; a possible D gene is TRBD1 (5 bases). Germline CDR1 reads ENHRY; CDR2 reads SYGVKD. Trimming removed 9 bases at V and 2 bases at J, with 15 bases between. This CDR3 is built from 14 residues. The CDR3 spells CAIRQTEITDTQYF. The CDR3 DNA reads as TGTGCCATTAGACAGACAGAAATCACAGATACGCAGTATTTT.

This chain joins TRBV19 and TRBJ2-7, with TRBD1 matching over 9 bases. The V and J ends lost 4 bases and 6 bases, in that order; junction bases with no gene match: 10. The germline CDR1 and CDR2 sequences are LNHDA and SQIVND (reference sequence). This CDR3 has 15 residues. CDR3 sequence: CASSRGAQGAGEQYF. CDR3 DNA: TGTGCCAGTAGTAGGGGCGCACAGGGGGCTGGCGAGCAGTACTTC.

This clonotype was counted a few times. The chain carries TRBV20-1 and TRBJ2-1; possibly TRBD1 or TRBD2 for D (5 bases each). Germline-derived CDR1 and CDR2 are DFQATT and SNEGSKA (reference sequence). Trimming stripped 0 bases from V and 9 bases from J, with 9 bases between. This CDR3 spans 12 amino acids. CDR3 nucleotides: TGCAGTGCTAGAGAGGGGGTAATTGAGCAGTTCTTC. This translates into CSAREGVIEQFF.

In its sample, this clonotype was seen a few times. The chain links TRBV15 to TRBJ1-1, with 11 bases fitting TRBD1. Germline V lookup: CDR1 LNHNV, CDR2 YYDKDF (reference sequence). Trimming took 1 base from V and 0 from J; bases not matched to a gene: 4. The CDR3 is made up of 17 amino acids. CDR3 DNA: TGTGCCACCAGCAGAGTTGGACAGGGGGCGATGAACACTGAAGCTTTCTTT. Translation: CATSRVGQGAMNTEAFF.

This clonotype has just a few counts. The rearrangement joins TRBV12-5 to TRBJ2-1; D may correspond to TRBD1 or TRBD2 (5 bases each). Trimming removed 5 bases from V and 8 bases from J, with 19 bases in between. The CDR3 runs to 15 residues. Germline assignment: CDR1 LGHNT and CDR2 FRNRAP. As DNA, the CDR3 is TGTGCTAGTGGTCGTTCTGCAGGGATGCGGGATGAGCAGTTCTTC. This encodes CASGRSAGMRDEQFF.

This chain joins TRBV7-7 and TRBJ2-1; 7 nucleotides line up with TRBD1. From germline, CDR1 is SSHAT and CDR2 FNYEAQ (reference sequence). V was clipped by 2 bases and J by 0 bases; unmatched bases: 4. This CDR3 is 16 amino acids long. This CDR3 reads CASSLTGVSSYNEQFF. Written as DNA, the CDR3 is TGTGCCAGCAGCTTAACAGGGGTCAGCTCCTACAATGAGCAGTTCTTC. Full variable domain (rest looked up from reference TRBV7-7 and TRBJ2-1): GAGVSQSPRYKVTKRGQDVTLRCDPISSHATLYWYQQALGQGPEFLTYFNYEAQPDKSGLPSDRFSAERPEGSISTLTIQRTEQRDSAMYRCASSLTGVSSYNEQFFGPGTRLTVL.

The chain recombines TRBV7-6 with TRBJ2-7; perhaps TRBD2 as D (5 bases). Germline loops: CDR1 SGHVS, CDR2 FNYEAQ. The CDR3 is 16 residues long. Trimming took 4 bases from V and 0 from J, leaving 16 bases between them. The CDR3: CASSSTSGNHSYEQYF. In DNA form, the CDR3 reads TGTGCCAGCAGCTCTACTAGTGGGAACCACTCCTACGAGCAGTACTTC. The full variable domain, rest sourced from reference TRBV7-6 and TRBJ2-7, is GAGVSQSPRYKVTKRGQDVALRCDPISGHVSLYWYRQALGQGPEFLTYFNYEAQQDKSGLPNDRFSAERPEGSISTLTIQRTEQRDSAMYRCASSSTSGNHSYEQYFGPGTRLTVT.

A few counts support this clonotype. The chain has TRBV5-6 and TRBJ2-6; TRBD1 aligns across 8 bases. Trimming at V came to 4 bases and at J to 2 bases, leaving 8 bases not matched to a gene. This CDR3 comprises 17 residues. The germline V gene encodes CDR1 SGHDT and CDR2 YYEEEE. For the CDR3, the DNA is TGTGCCAGCAGCGTATCCAGGGGGCGCCCTGGGGCCAACGTCCTGACTTTC. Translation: CASSVSRGRPGANVLTF.

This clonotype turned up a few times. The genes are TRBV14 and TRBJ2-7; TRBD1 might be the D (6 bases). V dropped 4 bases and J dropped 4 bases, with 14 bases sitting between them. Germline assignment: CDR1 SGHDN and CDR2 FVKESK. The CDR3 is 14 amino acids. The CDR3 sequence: CASSPFGQPYEQYF. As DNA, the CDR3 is TGTGCCAGCAGCCCGTTTGGACAGCCTTACGAGCAGTACTTC.

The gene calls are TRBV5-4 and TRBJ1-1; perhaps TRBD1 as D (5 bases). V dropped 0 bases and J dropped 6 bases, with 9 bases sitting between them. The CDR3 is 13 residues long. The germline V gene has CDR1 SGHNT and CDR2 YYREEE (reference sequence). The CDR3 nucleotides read TGTGCCAGCAGCTTGGTTGAAGGGGCTGAAGCTTTCTTT. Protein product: CASSLVEGAEAFF.

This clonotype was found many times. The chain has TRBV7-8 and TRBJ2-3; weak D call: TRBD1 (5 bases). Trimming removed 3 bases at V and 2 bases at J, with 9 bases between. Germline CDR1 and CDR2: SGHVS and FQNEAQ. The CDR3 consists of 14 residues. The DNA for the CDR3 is TGTGCCAGCAGCTTGGGGCCGAACACAGATACGCAGTATTTT. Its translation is CASSLGPNTDTQYF.

The CDR3 bases are TGCGCCAGCAGTGACTCGCGAGGGACCACCTACGAGCAGTACTTC. Protein sequence: CASSDSRGTTYEQYF. The rearrangement links TRBV10-2 to TRBJ2-7; D could derive from TRBD1 or TRBD2 (5 bases each). Germline V gene lookup returns CDR1 WSHSY and CDR2 SAAADI. This CDR3 has 15 amino acids. V was pared by 3 bases and J by 2 bases, with 14 bases between.

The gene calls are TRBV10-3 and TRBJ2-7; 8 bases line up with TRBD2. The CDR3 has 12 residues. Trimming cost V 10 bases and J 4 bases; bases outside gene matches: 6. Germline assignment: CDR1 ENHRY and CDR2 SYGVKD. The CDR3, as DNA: TGTGCCACCACCGGGGGGGCGTACGAGCAGTACTTC. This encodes CATTGGAYEQYF.